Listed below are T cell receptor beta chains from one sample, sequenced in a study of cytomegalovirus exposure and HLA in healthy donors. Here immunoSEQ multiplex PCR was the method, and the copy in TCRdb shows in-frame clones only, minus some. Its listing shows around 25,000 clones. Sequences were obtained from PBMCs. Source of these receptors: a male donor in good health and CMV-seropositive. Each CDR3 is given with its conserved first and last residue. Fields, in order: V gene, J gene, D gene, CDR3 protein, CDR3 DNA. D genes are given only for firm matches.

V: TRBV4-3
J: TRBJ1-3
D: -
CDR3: CASSQEQGANTIYF
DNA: TGCGCCAGCAGCCAGGAACAGGGAGCGAACACCATATATTTT

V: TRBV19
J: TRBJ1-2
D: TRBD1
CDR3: CASTQQGQTHGYTF
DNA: TGTGCCAGTACGCAGCAGGGACAGACCCATGGCTACACCTTC

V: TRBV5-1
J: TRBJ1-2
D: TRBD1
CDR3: CASSFRQGSGYTF
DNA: TGCGCCAGCAGCTTCAGACAGGGGAGTGGCTACACCTTC

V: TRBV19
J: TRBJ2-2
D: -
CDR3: CASTEPPTGELFF
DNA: TGTGCCAGTACCGAGCCGCCCACCGGGGAGCTGTTTTTT

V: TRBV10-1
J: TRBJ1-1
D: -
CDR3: CASSKDRNTEAFF
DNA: TGCGCCAGCAGCAAGGACAGGAACACTGAAGCTTTCTTT

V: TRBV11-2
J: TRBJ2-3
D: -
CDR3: CASSLVQADTQYF
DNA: TGTGCCAGCAGCTTAGTTCAGGCGGATACGCAGTATTTT

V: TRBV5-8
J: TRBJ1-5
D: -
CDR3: CASSLMAGGNQPQHF
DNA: TGTGCCAGCAGCTTGATGGCAGGGGGCAATCAGCCCCAGCATTTT

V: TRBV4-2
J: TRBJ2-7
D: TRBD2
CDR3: CASSQRSGKRENYEQYF
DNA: TGTGCCAGCAGCCAGAGATCCGGCAAGCGGGAAAACTACGAGCAGTACTTC

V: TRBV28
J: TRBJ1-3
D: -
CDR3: CASTREGNTIYF
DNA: TGTGCCAGCACCCGGGAGGGAAACACCATATATTTT

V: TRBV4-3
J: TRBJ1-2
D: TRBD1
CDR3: CASSQDRGYNYGYTF
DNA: TGCGCCAGCAGCCAGGACAGGGGTTACAACTATGGCTACACCTTC

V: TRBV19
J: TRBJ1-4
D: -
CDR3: CASSIPEEGRGGEKLFF
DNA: TGTGCCAGTAGTATACCGGAAGAAGGAAGGGGAGGAGAAAAACTGTTTTTT

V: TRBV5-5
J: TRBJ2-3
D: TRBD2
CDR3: CASSSGTTSDTQYF
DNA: TGTGCCAGCAGCTCCGGGACTACATCAGATACGCAGTATTTT

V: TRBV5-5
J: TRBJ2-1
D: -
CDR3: CASSYPHNEQFF
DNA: TGTGCCAGCAGTTATCCCCACAATGAGCAGTTCTTC

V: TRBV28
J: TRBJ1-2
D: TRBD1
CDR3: CASSHTGTGDDNYGYTF
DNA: TGTGCCAGCAGTCATACCGGGACAGGGGACGATAACTATGGCTACACCTTC

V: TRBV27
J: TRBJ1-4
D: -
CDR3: CARSRDTINEKLFF
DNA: TGTGCCAGGAGCCGGGACACTATTAATGAAAAACTGTTTTTT

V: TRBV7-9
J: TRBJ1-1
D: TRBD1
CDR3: CASRKDRDTEAFF
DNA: TGTGCCAGCAGGAAGGACAGGGACACTGAAGCTTTCTTT

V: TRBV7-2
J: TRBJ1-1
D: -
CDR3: CASRPMWEDTEAFF
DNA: TGTGCCAGCAGACCAATGTGGGAGGACACTGAAGCTTTCTTT

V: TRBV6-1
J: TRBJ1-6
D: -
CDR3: CASSEQRNSPLHF
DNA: TGTGCCAGCAGTGAACAGCGGAATTCACCCCTCCACTTT

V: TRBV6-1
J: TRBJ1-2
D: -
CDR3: CASSEIRGHGYTF
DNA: TGTGCCAGCAGTGAAATCAGGGGCCATGGCTACACCTTC

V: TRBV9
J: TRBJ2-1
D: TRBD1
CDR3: CASSAGQGPYNEQFF
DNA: TGTGCCAGCAGCGCGGGACAGGGGCCCTACAATGAGCAGTTCTTC

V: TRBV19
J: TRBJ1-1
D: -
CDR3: CATSKLGGSVAEAFF
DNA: TGTGCCACCAGTAAACTTGGGGGGAGTGTGGCTGAAGCTTTCTTT

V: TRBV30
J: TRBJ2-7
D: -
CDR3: CAWSVLLRESREQYF
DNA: TGTGCCTGGAGTGTACTCTTGAGGGAATCGAGAGAGCAGTACTTC

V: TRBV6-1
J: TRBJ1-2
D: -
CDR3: CASSEGIPGSNYGYTF
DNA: TGTGCCAGCAGTGAAGGGATCCCGGGGTCTAACTATGGCTACACCTTC

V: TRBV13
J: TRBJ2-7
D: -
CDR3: CASSSGTSRYEQYF
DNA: TGTGCCAGCAGCTCCGGGACATCTCGATACGAGCAGTACTTC

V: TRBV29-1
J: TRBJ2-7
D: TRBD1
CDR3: CSVVWDRSYEQYF
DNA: TGCAGCGTTGTATGGGACAGAAGTTACGAGCAGTACTTC

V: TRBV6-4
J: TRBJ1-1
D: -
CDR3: CASSVLRGSMNTEAFF
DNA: TGTGCCAGCAGTGTCTTAAGGGGTTCCATGAACACTGAAGCTTTCTTT

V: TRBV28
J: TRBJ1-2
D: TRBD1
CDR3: CASSMSNGQGANGYTF
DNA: TGTGCCAGCAGCATGTCCAACGGACAGGGGGCTAATGGCTACACCTTC

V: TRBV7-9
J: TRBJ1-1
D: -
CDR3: CASSERLARTGSTEAFF
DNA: TGTGCCAGCAGCGAGCGACTGGCCCGAACAGGGAGCACTGAAGCTTTCTTT

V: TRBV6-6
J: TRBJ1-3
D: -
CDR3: CASSLGNTIYF
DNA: TGTGCCAGCAGTCTCGGGAACACCATATATTTT

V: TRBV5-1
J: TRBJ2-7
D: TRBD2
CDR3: CASSPTPTSDDSYEQYF
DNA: TGCGCCAGCAGCCCGACCCCAACTAGCGATGACTCCTACGAGCAGTACTTC

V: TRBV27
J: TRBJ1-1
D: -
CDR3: CASRTANTEAFF
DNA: TGTGCCAGCAGGACAGCGAACACTGAAGCTTTCTTT

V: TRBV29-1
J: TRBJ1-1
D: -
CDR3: CSVEDPVEAFF
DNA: TGCAGCGTTGAAGATCCCGTTGAAGCTTTCTTT

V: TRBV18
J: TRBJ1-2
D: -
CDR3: CASSPRVAGGDTDGYTF
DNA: TGTGCCAGCTCACCACGGGTCGCGGGGGGCGATACTGATGGCTACACCTTC

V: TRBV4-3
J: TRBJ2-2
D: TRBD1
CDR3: CASSQDLQGSNGELFF
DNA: TGCGCCAGCAGCCAAGACCTACAGGGGTCTAACGGGGAGCTGTTTTTT

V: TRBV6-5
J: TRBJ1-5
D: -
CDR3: CASSKTEQTQPQHF
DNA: TGTGCCAGCAGCAAGACAGAACAGACTCAGCCCCAGCATTTT

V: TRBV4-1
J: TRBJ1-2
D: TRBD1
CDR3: CASSRQGTPSDYGYTF
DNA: TGCGCCAGCAGCCGACAGGGGACACCAAGTGACTATGGCTACACCTTC

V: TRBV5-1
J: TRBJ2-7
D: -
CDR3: CASSGPIGSSYEQYF
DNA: TGCGCCAGCAGCGGGCCTATAGGTTCCTCCTACGAGCAGTACTTC

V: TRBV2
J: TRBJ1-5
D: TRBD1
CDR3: CASSFGQGLRGNQPQHF
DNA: TGTGCCAGCAGTTTCGGACAGGGACTAAGGGGCAATCAGCCCCAGCATTTT

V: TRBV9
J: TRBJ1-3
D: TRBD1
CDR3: CASSANRGSGNTIYF
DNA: TGTGCCAGCAGCGCCAACAGGGGCAGTGGAAACACCATATATTTT

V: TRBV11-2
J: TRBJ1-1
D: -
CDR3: CASSYEGLTEAFF
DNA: TGTGCCAGCAGCTATGAGGGCCTCACTGAAGCTTTCTTT

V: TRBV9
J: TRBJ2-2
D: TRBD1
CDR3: CASSVERTGPFRAGELFF
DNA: TGTGCCAGCAGCGTAGAGAGGACAGGCCCTTTTAGAGCCGGGGAGCTGTTTTTT

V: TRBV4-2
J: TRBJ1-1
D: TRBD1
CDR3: CASSQLTGGTEAFF
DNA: TGTGCCAGCAGCCAACTGACAGGGGGGACTGAAGCTTTCTTT

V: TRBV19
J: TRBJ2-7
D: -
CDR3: CASSSPGGRYEQYF
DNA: TGTGCCAGTAGTTCCCCGGGGGGCCGCTACGAGCAGTACTTC

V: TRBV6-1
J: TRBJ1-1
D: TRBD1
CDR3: CASSDRGLMNTEAFF
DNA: TGTGCCAGCAGCGACAGGGGGCTCATGAACACTGAAGCTTTCTTT

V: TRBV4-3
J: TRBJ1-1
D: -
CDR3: CASSQERSGNTEAFF
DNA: TGCGCCAGCAGCCAAGAGCGCTCGGGGAACACTGAAGCTTTCTTT

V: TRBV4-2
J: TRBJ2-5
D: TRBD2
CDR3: CASSLGLAGVFYQETQYF
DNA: TGTGCCAGCAGCCTGGGACTAGCGGGGGTCTTCTACCAAGAGACCCAGTACTTC

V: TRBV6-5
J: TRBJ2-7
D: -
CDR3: CASSYVTEVAYEQYF
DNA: TGTGCCAGCAGTTACGTTACGGAGGTTGCCTACGAGCAGTACTTC

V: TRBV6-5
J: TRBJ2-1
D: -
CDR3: CASSFNYRGDNEQFF
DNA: TGTGCCAGCAGTTTTAACTATAGGGGCGACAATGAGCAGTTCTTC

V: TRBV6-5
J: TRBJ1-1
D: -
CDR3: CASTGGTTEAFF
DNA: TGTGCCTCAACGGGGGGGACCACTGAAGCTTTCTTT

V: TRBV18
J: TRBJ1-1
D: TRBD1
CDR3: CASAPPGQGGHTEAFF
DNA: TGTGCCAGCGCACCACCGGGACAGGGGGGCCACACTGAAGCTTTCTTT

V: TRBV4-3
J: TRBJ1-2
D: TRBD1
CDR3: CASSQGQGISYGYTF
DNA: TGCGCCAGCAGCCAGGGACAGGGGATCAGTTATGGCTACACCTTC

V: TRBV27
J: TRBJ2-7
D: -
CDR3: CASSSGDSRRSSYEQYF
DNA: TGTGCCAGCAGTTCCGGGGACTCCCGACGGAGCTCCTACGAGCAGTACTTC

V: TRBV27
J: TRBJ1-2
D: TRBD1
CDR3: CASSSDRGDLAGYTF
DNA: TGTGCCAGCAGTTCGGACAGGGGGGACTTGGCTGGCTACACCTTC